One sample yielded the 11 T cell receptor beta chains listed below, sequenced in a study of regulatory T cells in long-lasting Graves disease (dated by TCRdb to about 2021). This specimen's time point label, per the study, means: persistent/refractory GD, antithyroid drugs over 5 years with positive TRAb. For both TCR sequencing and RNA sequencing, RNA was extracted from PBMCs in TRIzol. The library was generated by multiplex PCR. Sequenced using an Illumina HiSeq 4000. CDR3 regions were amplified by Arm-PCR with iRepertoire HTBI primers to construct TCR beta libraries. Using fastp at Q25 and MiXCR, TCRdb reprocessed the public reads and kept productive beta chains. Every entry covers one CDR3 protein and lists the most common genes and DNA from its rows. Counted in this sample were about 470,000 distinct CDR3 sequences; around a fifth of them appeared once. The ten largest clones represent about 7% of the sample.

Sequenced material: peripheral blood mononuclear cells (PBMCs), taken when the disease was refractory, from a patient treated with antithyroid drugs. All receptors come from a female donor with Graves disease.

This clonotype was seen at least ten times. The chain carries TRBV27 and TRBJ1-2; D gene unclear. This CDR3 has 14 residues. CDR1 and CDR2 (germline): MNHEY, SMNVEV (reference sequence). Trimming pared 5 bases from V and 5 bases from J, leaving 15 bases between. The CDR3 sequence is CASSLLDTYYGYTF. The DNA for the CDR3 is TGTGCCAGCAGTCTCCTTGACACATATTATGGCTACACCTTC.

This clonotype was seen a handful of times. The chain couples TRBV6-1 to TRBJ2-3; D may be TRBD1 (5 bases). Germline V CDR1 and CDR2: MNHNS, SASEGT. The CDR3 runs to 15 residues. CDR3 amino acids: CASRGFRANTDTQYF. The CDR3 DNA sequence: TGTGCGAGTCGAGGATTCAGGGCGAACACAGATACGCAGTATTTT.

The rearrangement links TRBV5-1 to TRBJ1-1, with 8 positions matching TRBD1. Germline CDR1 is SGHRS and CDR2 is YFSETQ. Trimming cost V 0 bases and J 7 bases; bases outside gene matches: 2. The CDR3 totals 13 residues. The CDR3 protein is CASSLGQGFEAFF. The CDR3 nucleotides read TGCGCCAGCAGCTTGGGACAGGGGTTTGAAGCTTTCTTT.

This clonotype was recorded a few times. CDR3 nucleotides: TGCGCCAGCAGCTTGACAGGGGTAGACACTGAAGCTTTCTTT. Amino acids: CASSLTGVDTEAFF. The chain couples TRBV5-1 to TRBJ1-1, with TRBD1 identical over 7 bases. Germline V gene data show CDR1 as SGHRS and CDR2 as YFSETQ. V dropped 1 base and J dropped 3; count of bases not matched to a gene: 3. This CDR3 comprises 14 residues.

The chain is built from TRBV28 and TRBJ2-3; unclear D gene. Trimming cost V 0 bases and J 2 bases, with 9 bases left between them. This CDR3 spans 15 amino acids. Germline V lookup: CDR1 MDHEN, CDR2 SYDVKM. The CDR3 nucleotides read TGTGCCAGCAGTTTATGGGGATCCCTCACAGATACGCAGTATTTT. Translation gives CASSLWGSLTDTQYF.

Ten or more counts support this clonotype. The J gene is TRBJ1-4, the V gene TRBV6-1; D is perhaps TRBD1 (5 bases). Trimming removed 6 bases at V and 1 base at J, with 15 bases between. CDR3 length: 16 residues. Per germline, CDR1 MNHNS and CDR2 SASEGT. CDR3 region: CASRGLTDVTNEKLFF. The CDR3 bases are TGTGCCAGCAGGGGACTCACAGACGTAACTAATGAAAAACTGTTTTTT.

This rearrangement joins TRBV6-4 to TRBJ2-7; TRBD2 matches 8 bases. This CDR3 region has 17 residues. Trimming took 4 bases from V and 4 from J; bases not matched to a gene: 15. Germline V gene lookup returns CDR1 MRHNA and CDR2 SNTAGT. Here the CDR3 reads CASSAGRGRLEGYEQYF. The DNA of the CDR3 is TGTGCCAGCAGTGCTGGGCGCGGGAGGCTCGAGGGATACGAGCAGTACTTC.

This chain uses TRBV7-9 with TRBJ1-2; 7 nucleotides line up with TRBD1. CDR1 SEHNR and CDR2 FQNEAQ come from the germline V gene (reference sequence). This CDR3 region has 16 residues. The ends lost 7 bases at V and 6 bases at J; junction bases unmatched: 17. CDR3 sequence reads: CASTHLTEAGGDGYTF. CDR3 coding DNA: TGTGCCAGCACCCACCTCACGGAGGCAGGGGGAGATGGCTACACCTTC.

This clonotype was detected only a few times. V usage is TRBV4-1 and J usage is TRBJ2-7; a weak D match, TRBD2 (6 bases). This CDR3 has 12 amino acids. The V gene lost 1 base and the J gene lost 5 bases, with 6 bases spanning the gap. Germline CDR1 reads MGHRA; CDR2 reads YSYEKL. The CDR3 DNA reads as TGCGCCAGCAGCCAAGGGGAGGACGAGCAGTACTTC. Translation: CASSQGEDEQYF.

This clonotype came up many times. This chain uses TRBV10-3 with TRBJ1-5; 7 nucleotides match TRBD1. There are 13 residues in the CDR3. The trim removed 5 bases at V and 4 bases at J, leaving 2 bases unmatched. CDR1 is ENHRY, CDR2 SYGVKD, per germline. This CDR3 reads CAISTGQNQPQHF. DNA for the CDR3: TGTGCCATCAGTACGGGACAGAATCAGCCCCAGCATTTT.

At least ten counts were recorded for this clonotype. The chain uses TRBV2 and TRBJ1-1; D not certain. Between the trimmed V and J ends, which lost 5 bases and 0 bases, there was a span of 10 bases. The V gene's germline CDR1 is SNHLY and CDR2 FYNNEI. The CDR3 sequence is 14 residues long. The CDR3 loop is CASSRTGMNTEAFF. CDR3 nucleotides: TGTGCCAGCAGTCGGACGGGGATGAACACTGAAGCTTTCTTT.